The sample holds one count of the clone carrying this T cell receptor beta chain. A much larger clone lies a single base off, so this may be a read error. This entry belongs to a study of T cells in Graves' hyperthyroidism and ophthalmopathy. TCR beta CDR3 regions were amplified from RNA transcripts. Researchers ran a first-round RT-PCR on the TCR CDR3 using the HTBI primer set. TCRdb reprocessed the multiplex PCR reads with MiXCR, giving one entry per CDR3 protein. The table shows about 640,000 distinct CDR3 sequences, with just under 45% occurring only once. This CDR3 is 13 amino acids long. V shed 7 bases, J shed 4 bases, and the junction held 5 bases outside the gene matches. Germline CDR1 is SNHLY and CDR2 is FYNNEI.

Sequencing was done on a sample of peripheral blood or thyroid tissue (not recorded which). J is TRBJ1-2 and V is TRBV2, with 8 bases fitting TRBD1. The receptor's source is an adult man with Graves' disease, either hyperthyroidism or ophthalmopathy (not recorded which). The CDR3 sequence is CASNDTGGYGYTF. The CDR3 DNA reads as TGTGCCAGCAACGACACAGGGGGCTATGGCTACACCTTC.